This T cell receptor beta chain was recorded in a study of identical twins. This clonotype turned up a few times. The V gene lost 3 bases and the J gene lost 5 bases, with 8 bases spanning the gap. Germline V gives CDR1 ENHRY, CDR2 SYGVKD. The CDR3 is 12 amino acids. Using its own MiXCR run on the 5' RACE reads, TCRdb lists one record per CDR3 protein. The table lists about 470,000 distinct CDR3 sequences, 20% to 30% of them singletons, with approximately 2.9% in the top ten. This sample was shared with a second study, whose subject was T cells expressing NK-cell markers.

The receptor was isolated from a woman aged 18-29 years in good health. The rearrangement links TRBV10-3 to TRBJ2-7; D is perhaps TRBD1 (6 bases). Sequencing was done on a sample of CD4+ T cells sorted from blood. The CDR3 protein is CAISEGQNEQYF. In DNA, the CDR3 is TGTGCCATCAGTGAAGGACAGAACGAGCAGTACTTC.